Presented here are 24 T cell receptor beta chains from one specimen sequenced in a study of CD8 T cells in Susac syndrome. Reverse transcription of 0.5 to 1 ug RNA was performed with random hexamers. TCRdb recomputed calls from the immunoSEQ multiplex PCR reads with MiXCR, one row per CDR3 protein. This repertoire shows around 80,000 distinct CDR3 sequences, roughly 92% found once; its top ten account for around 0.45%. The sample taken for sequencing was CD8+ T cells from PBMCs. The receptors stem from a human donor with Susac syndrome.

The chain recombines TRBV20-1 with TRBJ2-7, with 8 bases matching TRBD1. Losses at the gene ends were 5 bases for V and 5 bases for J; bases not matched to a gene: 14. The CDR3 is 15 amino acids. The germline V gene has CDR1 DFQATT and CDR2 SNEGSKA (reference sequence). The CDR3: CSAPTGGQGFHEQYF. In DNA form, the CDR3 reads TGCAGTGCTCCCACTGGTGGACAGGGTTTCCACGAGCAGTACTTC.

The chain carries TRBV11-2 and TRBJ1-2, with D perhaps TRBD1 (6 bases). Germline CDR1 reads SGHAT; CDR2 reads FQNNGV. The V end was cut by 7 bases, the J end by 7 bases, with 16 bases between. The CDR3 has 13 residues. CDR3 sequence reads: CASTQTGMSGYTF. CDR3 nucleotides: TGTGCCAGCACCCAAACAGGGATGAGTGGCTACACCTTC.

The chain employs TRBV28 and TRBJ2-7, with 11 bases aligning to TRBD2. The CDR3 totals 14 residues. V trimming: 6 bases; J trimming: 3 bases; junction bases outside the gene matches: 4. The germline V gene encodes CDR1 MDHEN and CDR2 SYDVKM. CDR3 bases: TGTGCCAGCAGCCCGACTAGCGGGGACTACGAGCAGTACTTC. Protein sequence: CASSPTSGDYEQYF.

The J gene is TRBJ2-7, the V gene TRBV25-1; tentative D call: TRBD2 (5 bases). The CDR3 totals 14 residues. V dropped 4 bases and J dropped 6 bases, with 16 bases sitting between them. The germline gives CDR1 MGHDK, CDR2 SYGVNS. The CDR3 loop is CASSGFRTPGEQYF. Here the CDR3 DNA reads TGTGCCAGCAGTGGTTTCCGGACTCCAGGCGAGCAGTACTTC.

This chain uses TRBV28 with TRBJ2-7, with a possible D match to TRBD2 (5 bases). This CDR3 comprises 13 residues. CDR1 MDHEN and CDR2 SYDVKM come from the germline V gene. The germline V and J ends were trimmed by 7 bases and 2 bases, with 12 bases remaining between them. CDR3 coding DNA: TGTGCCAGCATAAAGGCGCGGGCCTACGAGCAGTACTTC. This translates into CASIKARAYEQYF.

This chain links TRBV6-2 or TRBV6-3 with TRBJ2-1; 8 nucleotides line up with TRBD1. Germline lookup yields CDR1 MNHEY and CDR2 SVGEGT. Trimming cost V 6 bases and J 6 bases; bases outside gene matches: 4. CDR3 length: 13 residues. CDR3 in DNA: TGTGCCAGCAGCCCCACAGGGGGCAATGAGCAGTTCTTC. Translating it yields CASSPTGGNEQFF.

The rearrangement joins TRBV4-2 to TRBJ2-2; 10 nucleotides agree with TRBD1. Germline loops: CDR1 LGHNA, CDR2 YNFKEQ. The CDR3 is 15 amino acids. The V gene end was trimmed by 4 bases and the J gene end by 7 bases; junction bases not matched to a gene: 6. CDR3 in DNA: TGTGCCAGCAGCCCCGGGACAGGGGTTGGCGGGGAGCTGTTTTTT. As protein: CASSPGTGVGGELFF.

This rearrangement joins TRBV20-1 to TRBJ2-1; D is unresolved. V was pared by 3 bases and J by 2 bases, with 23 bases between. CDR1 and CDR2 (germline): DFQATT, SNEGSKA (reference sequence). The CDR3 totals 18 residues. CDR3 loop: CSARFPTRTQPPYNEQFF. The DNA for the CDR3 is TGCAGTGCTAGGTTCCCTACACGAACTCAACCCCCCTACAATGAGCAGTTCTTC.

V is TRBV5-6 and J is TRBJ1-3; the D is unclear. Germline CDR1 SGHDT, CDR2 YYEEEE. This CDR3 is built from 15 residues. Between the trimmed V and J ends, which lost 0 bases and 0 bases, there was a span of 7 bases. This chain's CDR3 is CASSLVRNSGNTIYF. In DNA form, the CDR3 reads TGTGCCAGCAGCTTGGTCCGGAACTCTGGAAACACCATATATTTT.

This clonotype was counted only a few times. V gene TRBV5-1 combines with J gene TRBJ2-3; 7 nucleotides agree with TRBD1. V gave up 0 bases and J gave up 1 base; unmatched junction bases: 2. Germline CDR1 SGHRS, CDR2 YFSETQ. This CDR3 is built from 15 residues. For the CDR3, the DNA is TGCGCCAGCAGCTTGGAGGGGGCGGGCACAGATACGCAGTATTTT. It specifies CASSLEGAGTDTQYF.

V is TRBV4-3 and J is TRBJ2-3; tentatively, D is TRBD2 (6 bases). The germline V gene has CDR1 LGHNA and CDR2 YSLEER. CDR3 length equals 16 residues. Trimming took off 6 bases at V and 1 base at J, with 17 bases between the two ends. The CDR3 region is CASRGRYLGGTDTQYF. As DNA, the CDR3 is TGCGCCAGCAGAGGGAGGTACCTGGGAGGCACAGATACGCAGTATTTT.

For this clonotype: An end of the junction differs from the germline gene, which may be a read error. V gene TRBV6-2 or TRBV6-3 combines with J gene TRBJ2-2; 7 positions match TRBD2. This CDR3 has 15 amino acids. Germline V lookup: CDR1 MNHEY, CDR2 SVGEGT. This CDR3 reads CASRDLAAKTGELFF. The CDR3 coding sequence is TGTGCCAGCAGGGATCTAGCGGCGAAGACCGGGGAGCTGTTTTTT.

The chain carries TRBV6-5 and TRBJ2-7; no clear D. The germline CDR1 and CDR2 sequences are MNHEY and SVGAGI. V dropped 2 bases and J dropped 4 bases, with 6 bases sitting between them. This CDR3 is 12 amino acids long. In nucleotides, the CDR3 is TGTGCCAGCAGTTACGATAGATACGAGCAGTACTTC. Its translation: CASSYDRYEQYF.

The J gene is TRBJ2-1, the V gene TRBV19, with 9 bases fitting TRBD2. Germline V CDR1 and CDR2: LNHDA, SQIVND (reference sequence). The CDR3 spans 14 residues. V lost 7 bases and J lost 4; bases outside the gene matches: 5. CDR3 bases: TGTGCCAGTACTTATAGCGGGAGTTACAATGAGCAGTTCTTC. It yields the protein CASTYSGSYNEQFF.

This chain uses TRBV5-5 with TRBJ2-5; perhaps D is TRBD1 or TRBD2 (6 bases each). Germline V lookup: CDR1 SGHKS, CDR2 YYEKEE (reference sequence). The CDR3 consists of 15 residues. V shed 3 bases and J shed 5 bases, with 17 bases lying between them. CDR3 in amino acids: CASSSLGGMRETQYF. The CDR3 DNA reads TGTGCCAGCAGCTCGTTGGGGGGCATGAGGGAGACCCAGTACTTC.

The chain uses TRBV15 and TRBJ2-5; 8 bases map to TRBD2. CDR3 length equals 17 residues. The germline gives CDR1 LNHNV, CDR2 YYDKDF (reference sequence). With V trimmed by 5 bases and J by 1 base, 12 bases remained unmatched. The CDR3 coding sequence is TGTGCCACCAGCGTAAGCGGGAGCCTTCCCTTCCAAGAGACCCAGTACTTC. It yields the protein CATSVSGSLPFQETQYF.

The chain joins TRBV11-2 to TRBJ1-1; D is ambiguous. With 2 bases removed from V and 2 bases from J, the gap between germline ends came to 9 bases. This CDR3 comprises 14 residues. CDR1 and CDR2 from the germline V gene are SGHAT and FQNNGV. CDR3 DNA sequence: TGTGCCAGCAGCTTAACGACCCCTAACACTGAAGCTTTCTTT. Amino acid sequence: CASSLTTPNTEAFF.

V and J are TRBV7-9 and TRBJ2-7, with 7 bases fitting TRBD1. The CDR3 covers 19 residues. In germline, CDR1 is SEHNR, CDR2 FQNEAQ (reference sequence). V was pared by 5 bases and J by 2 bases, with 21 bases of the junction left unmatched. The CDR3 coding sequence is TGTGCCAGCAGCGGGGGCCAGGAAGGGTCGACAGGGAATCCCTACGAGCAGTACTTC. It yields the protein CASSGGQEGSTGNPYEQYF.

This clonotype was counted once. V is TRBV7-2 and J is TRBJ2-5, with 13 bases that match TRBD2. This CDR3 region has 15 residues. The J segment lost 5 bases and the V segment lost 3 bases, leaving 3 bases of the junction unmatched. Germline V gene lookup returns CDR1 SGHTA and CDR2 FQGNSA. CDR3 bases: TGTGCCAGCAGCTTGACTAGCGGGGGGAGGGAGACCCAGTACTTC. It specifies CASSLTSGGRETQYF.

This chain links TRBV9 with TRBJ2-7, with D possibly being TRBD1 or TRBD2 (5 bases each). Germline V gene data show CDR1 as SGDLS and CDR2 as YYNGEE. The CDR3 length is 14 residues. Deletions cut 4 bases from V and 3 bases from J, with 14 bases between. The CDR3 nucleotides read TGTGCCAGCAGCCCAAGGGACCCCTTCTACGAGCAGTACTTC. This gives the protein CASSPRDPFYEQYF.

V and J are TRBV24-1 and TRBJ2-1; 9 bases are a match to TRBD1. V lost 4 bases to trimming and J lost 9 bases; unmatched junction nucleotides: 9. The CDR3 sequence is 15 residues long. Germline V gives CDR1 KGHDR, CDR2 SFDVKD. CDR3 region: CATSEAGQGPGEQFF. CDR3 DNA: TGTGCCACCAGTGAGGCTGGACAGGGGCCCGGTGAGCAGTTCTTC.

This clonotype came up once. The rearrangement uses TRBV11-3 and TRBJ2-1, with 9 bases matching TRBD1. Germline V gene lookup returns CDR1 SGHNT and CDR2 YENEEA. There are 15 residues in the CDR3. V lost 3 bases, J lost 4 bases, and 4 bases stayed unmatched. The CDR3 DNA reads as TGTGCCAGCAGCTTTCGAGGACAGGGGTACAATGAGCAGTTCTTC. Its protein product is CASSFRGQGYNEQFF.

Here the CDR3 DNA reads TGCGCCAGCAGCTTGAGGACAGGGGGCGAGGGCACTGAAGCTTTCTTT. Amino acids: CASSLRTGGEGTEAFF. This rearrangement joins TRBV5-1 to TRBJ1-1; TRBD1 aligns across 11 bases. Per the germline V gene, CDR1 is SGHRS and CDR2 is YFSETQ. This CDR3 is 16 amino acids long. V dropped 1 base and J dropped 4; count of bases not matched to a gene: 6.

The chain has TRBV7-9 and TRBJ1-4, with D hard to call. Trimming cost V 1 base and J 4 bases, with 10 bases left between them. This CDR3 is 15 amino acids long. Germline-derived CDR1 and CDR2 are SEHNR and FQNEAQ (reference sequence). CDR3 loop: CASSLGGALNEKLFF. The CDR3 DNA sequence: TGTGCCAGCAGCTTAGGAGGAGCCCTTAATGAAAAACTGTTTTTT.